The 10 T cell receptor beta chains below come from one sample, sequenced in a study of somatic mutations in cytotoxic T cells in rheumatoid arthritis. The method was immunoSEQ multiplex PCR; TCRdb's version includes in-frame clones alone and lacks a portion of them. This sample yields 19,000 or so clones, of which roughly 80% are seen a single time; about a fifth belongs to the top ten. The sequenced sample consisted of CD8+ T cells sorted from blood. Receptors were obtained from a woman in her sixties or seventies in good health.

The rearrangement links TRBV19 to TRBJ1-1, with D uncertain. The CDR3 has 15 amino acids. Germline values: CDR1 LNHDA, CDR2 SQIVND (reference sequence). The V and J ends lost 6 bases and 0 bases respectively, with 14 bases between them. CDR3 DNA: TGTGCCAGTAGGGACCGGGATCTCATGAACACTGAAGCTTTCTTT. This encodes CASRDRDLMNTEAFF.

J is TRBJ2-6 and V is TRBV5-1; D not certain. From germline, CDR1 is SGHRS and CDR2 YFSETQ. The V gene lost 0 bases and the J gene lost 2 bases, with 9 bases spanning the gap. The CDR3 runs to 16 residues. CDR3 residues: CASSLDAIAGANVLTF. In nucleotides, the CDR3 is TGCGCCAGCAGCTTGGACGCGATCGCTGGGGCCAACGTCCTGACTTTC. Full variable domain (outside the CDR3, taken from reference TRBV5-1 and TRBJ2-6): KAGVTQTPRYLIKTRGQQVTLSCSPISGHRSVSWYQQTPGQGLQFLFEYFSETQRNKGNFPGRFSGRQFSNSRSEMNVSTLELGDSALYLCASSLDAIAGANVLTFGAGSRLTVL.

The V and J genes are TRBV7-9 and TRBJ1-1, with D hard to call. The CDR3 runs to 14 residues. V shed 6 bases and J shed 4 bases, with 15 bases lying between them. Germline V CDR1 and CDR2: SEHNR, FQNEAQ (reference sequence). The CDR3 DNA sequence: TGTGCCAGCAGGAGATTAAGGGTTACCACTGAAGCTTTCTTT. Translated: CASRRLRVTTEAFF. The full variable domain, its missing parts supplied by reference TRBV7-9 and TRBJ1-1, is DTGVSQNPRHKITKRGQNVTFRCDPISEHNRLYWYRQTLGQGPEFLTYFQNEAQLEKSRLLSDRFSAERPKGSFSTLEIQRTEQGDSAMYLCASRRLRVTTEAFFGQGTRLTVV.

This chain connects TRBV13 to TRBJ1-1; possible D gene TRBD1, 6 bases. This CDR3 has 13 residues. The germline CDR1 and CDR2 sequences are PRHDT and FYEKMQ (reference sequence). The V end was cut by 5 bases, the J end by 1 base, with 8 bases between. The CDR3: CASSPQGNTEAFF. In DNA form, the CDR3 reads TGTGCCAGCAGCCCACAGGGGAACACTGAAGCTTTCTTT.

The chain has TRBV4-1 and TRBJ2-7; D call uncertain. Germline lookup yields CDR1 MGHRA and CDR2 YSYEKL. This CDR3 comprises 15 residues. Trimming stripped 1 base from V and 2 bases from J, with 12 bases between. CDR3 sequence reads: CASSQVEENTYEQYF. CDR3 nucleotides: TGCGCCAGCAGCCAAGTCGAGGAAAATACCTACGAGCAGTACTTC.

The CDR3 reads CASTPGRAGGTEAFF. CDR3 nucleotides: TGTGCCAGTACCCCCGGCAGGGCCGGTGGAACTGAAGCTTTCTTT. The rearrangement links TRBV19 to TRBJ1-1; D possibly corresponds to TRBD1 (5 bases). Germline V gene lookup returns CDR1 LNHDA and CDR2 SQIVND (reference sequence). Trimming left V 7 bases short and J 5 bases short, with 20 bases between. The CDR3 consists of 15 residues. Variable domain in full (rest from reference TRBV19 and TRBJ1-1): DGGITQSPKYLFRKEGQNVTLSCEQNLNHDAMYWYRQDPGQGLRLIYYSQIVNDFQKGDIAEGYSVSREKKESFPLTVTSAQKNPTAFYLCASTPGRAGGTEAFFGQGTRLTVV.

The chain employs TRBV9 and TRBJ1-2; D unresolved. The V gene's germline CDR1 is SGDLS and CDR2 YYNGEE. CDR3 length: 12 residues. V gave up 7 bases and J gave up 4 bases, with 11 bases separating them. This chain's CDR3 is CASGGSGYGYTF. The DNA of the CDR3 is TGTGCCAGCGGAGGGTCGGGCTATGGCTACACCTTC.

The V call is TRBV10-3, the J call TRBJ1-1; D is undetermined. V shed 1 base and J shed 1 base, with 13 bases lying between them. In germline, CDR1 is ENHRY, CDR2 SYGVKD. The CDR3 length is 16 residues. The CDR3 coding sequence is TGTGCCATCAGTGAGTTTGTAGGCAGCGCGAACACTGAAGCTTTCTTT. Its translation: CAISEFVGSANTEAFF.

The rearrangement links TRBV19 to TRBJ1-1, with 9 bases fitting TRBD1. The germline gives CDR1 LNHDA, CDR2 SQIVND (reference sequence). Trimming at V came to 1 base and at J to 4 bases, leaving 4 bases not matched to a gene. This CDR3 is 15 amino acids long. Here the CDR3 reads CASSIGTGAGTEAFF. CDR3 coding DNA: TGTGCCAGTAGTATAGGGACAGGGGCTGGCACTGAAGCTTTCTTT.

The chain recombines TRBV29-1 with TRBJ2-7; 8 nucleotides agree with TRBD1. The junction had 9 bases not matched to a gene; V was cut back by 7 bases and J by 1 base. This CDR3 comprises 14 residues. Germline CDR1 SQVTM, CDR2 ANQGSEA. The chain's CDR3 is CSAAGTGDSYEQYF. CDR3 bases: TGCAGCGCCGCCGGGACAGGTGATTCCTACGAGCAGTACTTC.